This TCR beta chain was obtained from a study of metastatic and nonmetastatic thyroid tumors. Study-level points and caveats: Benign nodules reportedly had significantly lower TCR beta diversity than malignant thyroid tumors in blood and tumor.

There were no patients who had received any treatment before thyroid surgery. This CDR3 comprises 14 residues. V was clipped by 6 bases and J by 6 bases; unmatched bases: 7. Germline-derived CDR1 and CDR2 are MNHNS and SASEGT. This clone showed up just a few times. Its antigen is undetermined. MiXCR re-clonotyped the PCR reads for TCRdb. Of around 20,000 clones in the sample, 25% to 30% were seen once. The material sequenced was tumor tissue. This TCR was sampled from a male donor with papillary thyroid cancer or a benign thyroid nodule (not recorded which). Some clones in this sample may be carry-over from other donors' samples. The rearrangement joins TRBV6-1 to TRBJ1-5, with TRBD1 matching over 8 bases. The CDR3 protein is CASRSGQGSQPQHF. The CDR3, as DNA: TGTGCCAGCAGATCCGGACAGGGCTCTCAGCCCCAGCATTTT.